This T cell receptor beta chain was sequenced during a study of blood T cell repertoires in COVID-19. Study background: PBMCs, B-cell-depleted T cells, or T cells provided the cDNA or gDNA that made up the material.

Among Cohort 3 donors, those recovered had two negative PCRs, clearance, or symptom resolution. Authors' data handling: Nucleated cell counts were estimated from reference gene primer amplification. The assay was immunoSEQ multiplex PCR, and TCRdb's table has in-frame clones only and misses some. That table supplies the V and J calls and clone size; D and trimming were determined from the DNA. The sample holds 180,000 or so clones, approximately 88% seen once. Sequences were obtained from PBMCs or T cells enriched from blood (not recorded which). This clonotype was obtained from a woman aged 60 to 75 who had recovered from COVID-19.

CDR3 in DNA: TGTGCCAGCAGTTGGGAGGGGGGGCGCCCCGGGGAGCTGTTTTTT. This encodes CASSWEGGRPGELFF. The rearrangement links TRBV6-6 to TRBJ2-2; TRBD2 is a possible D gene (7 bases). The CDR3 is 15 amino acids. V gave up 4 bases and J gave up 6 bases, with 15 bases separating them. CDR1 is MNHNY, CDR2 SVGAGI, per germline (reference sequence).